This entry lists 28 T cell receptor beta chains sequenced from one sample in a study of cytomegalovirus exposure and HLA in healthy donors. It was with 60 Vbeta and 13 Jbeta primers that the PCR ran. Sequencing used immunoSEQ multiplex PCR; TCRdb keeps in-frame clones, though not all of them. The table records about 90,000 clones, around 79% of them present only once. The sequencing sample was made of PBMCs. The origin of the receptors is a woman aged 40 to 55 in good health and CMV-seropositive.

The V gene is TRBV5-8, the J gene TRBJ1-1; TRBD1 matches 9 bases. The germline V gene has CDR1 SGHTS and CDR2 YDEGEE. This CDR3 spans 16 amino acids. V trimming: 4 bases; J trimming: 4 bases; junction bases outside the gene matches: 11. CDR3 DNA sequence: TGTGCCAGCAGCCTTAGGGGGGACAGGGTCTCCACTGAAGCTTTCTTT. The encoded protein is CASSLRGDRVSTEAFF.

The chain has TRBV2 and TRBJ2-1; D unclear. The CDR3 has 13 residues. Trimming pared 6 bases from V and 1 base from J, leaving 7 bases between. Germline V gene data show CDR1 as SNHLY and CDR2 as FYNNEI. CDR3: CASSSQSYNEQFF. CDR3 coding DNA: TGTGCCAGCAGCTCCCAGTCCTACAATGAGCAGTTCTTC.

The rearrangement joins TRBV27 to TRBJ1-1; possibly TRBD1 for D (6 bases). Germline CDR1 MNHEY, CDR2 SMNVEV (reference sequence). The CDR3 spans 16 residues. With 11 bases removed from V and 1 base from J, the gap between germline ends came to 23 bases. The CDR3 loop reads CACTYRGQHWNTEAFF. Written as DNA, the CDR3 is TGTGCCTGCACCTATCGAGGACAGCACTGGAACACTGAAGCTTTCTTT.

The CDR3 DNA follows: TGCGCCAGCGGGGGCGGCATGAACACTGAAGCTTTCTTT. Amino acids: CASGGGMNTEAFF. V usage is TRBV5-1 and J usage is TRBJ1-1; D may be TRBD1 (6 bases). V was clipped by 7 bases and J by 0 bases, with 10 bases between them. This CDR3 comprises 13 residues. The germline gives CDR1 SGHRS, CDR2 YFSETQ.

The V call is TRBV29-1, the J call TRBJ2-5; 10 nucleotides line up with TRBD1. The CDR3 sequence is 14 residues long. The V gene end was trimmed by 7 bases and the J gene end by 5 bases; junction bases not matched to a gene: 10. CDR1 is SQVTM and CDR2 is ANQGSEA in the germline V gene. DNA of the CDR3: TGCAGCGCCCTCGGGACAGGGGAGGGGGAGACCCAGTACTTC. Protein sequence: CSALGTGEGETQYF.

This rearrangement joins TRBV28 to TRBJ2-5; the match to TRBD1 covers 8 bases. V dropped 6 bases and J dropped 5; count of bases not matched to a gene: 11. This CDR3 contains 15 residues. Germline CDR1 reads MDHEN; CDR2 reads SYDVKM. The CDR3 here is CASSPLDRDSETQYF. DNA of the CDR3: TGTGCCAGCAGCCCTCTGGACAGGGATAGCGAGACCCAGTACTTC. Supplemented by reference TRBV28 and TRBJ2-5, the full variable domain reads DVKVTQSSRYLVKRTGEKVFLECVQDMDHENMFWYRQDPGLGLRLIYFSYDVKMKEKGDIPEGYSVSREKKERFSLILESASTNQTSMYLCASSPLDRDSETQYFGPGTRLLVL.

This clone was seen only once. The chain joins TRBV20-1 to TRBJ2-7, with D possibly matching TRBD2 (6 bases). Germline values: CDR1 DFQATT, CDR2 SNEGSKA (reference sequence). The CDR3 has 11 residues. Trimming cost V 6 bases and J 7 bases, with 13 bases left between them. CDR3 sequence reads: CSARLVGEQYF. DNA of the CDR3: TGCAGTGCCCGACTAGTGGGGGAGCAGTACTTC.

This clone came up once. V usage is TRBV10-3 and J usage is TRBJ2-7, with D perhaps matching TRBD2 (7 bases). The CDR3 contains 12 residues. Per germline, CDR1 ENHRY and CDR2 SYGVKD. V lost 11 bases, J lost 2 bases, and 13 bases lay in between. The DNA for the CDR3 is TGTGCCTCGACCGGGGGGCCCTACGAGCAGTACTTC. Translation gives CASTGGPYEQYF.

This sequence joins TRBV19 and TRBJ2-2; tentative D call: TRBD2 (5 bases). V was shortened by 3 bases and J by 6 bases, with 11 bases between the two germline ends. The length of the CDR3 is 14 residues. Looked up from germline, CDR1 is LNHDA and CDR2 is SQIVND (reference sequence). CDR3 sequence: CASSMSAGAGELFF. Here the CDR3 DNA reads TGTGCCAGTAGTATGAGCGCCGGGGCCGGGGAGCTGTTTTTT.

The V and J genes are TRBV7-2 and TRBJ2-3; D is unresolved. Germline values: CDR1 SGHTA, CDR2 FQGNSA. The V gene lost 0 bases and the J gene lost 0 bases, with 7 bases spanning the gap. This CDR3 has 15 residues. The CDR3 region is CASSLAGTSTDTQYF. The DNA for the CDR3 is TGTGCCAGCAGCTTAGCGGGCACTAGCACAGATACGCAGTATTTT.

J is TRBJ1-2 and V is TRBV6-1, with 8 bases fitting TRBD1. V lost 4 bases, J lost 4 bases, and 5 bases stayed unmatched. Germline V gives CDR1 MNHNS, CDR2 SASEGT. The CDR3 is 14 residues long. CDR3 DNA: TGTGCCAGCAGTGGAGATGGGACAGGCTATGGCTACACCTTC. Its protein product is CASSGDGTGYGYTF.

This CDR3 is CASSVTSGSLETQYF. For the CDR3, the DNA is TGTGCCAGCAGCGTCACTAGCGGGAGCTTAGAGACCCAGTACTTC. The chain employs TRBV9 and TRBJ2-5; 11 bases are a match to TRBD2. The CDR3 is 15 residues long. Germline V gene lookup returns CDR1 SGDLS and CDR2 YYNGEE. Losses at the gene ends were 2 bases for V and 4 bases for J; bases not matched to a gene: 4.

The rearrangement links TRBV19 to TRBJ2-7; 8 nucleotides agree with TRBD2. This CDR3 has 16 amino acids. Germline values: CDR1 LNHDA, CDR2 SQIVND (reference sequence). The J segment lost 3 bases and the V segment lost 1 base, leaving 8 bases of the junction unmatched. The CDR3 loop reads CASSIGGGIRDYEQYF. CDR3 coding DNA: TGTGCCAGTAGTATAGGCGGGGGGATACGAGACTACGAGCAGTACTTC.

The gene calls are TRBV19 and TRBJ2-7; unclear D gene. Germline V gene data show CDR1 as LNHDA and CDR2 as SQIVND (reference sequence). Trimming left V 3 bases short and J 6 bases short, with 9 bases between. The CDR3 contains 12 residues. DNA for the CDR3: TGTGCCAGTAGTATTGTGTCCGGCGAGCAGTACTTC. This sequence encodes CASSIVSGEQYF.

V gene TRBV18 combines with J gene TRBJ1-2; perhaps TRBD1 as D (6 bases). The V and J ends lost 3 bases and 0 bases respectively, with 14 bases between them. Germline V gene sequence: CDR1 KGHSH, CDR2 LQKENI. The CDR3 covers 16 residues. The DNA for the CDR3 is TGTGCCAGCTCACCGGGCCGGGACACCTCTAACTATGGCTACACCTTC. This encodes CASSPGRDTSNYGYTF. Full variable domain (remainder filled in from reference TRBV18 and TRBJ1-2): NAGVMQNPRHLVRRRGQEARLRCSPMKGHSHVYWYRQLPEEGLKFMVYLQKENIIDESGMPKERFSAEFPKEGPSILRIQQVVRGDSAAYFCASSPGRDTSNYGYTFGSGTRLTVV.

The chain uses TRBV11-2 and TRBJ1-1; D gene uncertain. This CDR3 is 12 amino acids long. CDR1 is SGHAT and CDR2 is FQNNGV in the germline V gene. Trimming cost V 6 bases and J 8 bases, with 13 bases left between them. The DNA of the CDR3 is TGTGCCAGCAGAATTTTGAACAACGAAGCTTTCTTT. Residues: CASRILNNEAFF.

The chain couples TRBV5-5 to TRBJ1-5; D unclear. V was trimmed by 0 bases and J by 1 base, leaving 8 bases between them. This CDR3 has 15 residues. In germline, CDR1 is SGHKS, CDR2 YYEKEE (reference sequence). The DNA of the CDR3 is TGTGCCAGCAGCTTGGAGTCCAGAAGCAATCAGCCCCAGCATTTT. Translated, it gives CASSLESRSNQPQHF.

The gene calls are TRBV28 and TRBJ1-2; the match to TRBD1 covers 10 bases. Germline CDR1 is MDHEN and CDR2 is SYDVKM. This CDR3 is built from 14 residues. J gave up 7 bases and V 2 bases, and 4 bases lay outside the gene matches. The CDR3: CASSLMGQGFGYTF. In nucleotides, the CDR3 is TGTGCCAGCAGTTTAATGGGACAGGGGTTTGGCTACACCTTC.

The V gene is TRBV9, the J gene TRBJ2-5, with D perhaps matching TRBD2 (6 bases). CDR1 and CDR2 from the germline V gene are SGDLS and YYNGEE. The CDR3 spans 15 residues. Trimming removed 0 bases at V and 3 bases at J, with 12 bases between. The CDR3 here is CASSVAAGREETQYF. CDR3 nucleotide sequence: TGTGCCAGCAGCGTAGCGGCGGGACGCGAAGAGACCCAGTACTTC. The full variable domain, completed using reference TRBV9 and TRBJ2-5, is DSGVTQTPKHLITATGQRVTLRCSPRSGDLSVYWYQQSLDQGLQFLIQYYNGEERAKGNILERFSAQQFPDLHSELNLSSLELGDSALYFCASSVAAGREETQYFGPGTRLLVL.

The V call is TRBV23-1, the J call TRBJ1-3; tentative D call: TRBD1 (6 bases). TRBV23-1 is marked as an open reading frame, function uncertain. CDR3 length: 15 residues. The germline V and J ends were trimmed by 0 bases and 5 bases, with 11 bases remaining between them. The CDR3 nucleotides are TGCGCCAGCAGTCAATCAAAGGGGACAAGAAACACCATATATTTT. This codes for CASSQSKGTRNTIYF.

The CDR3 nucleotides read TGTGCCAGCAGCTTGGGGGACAGGGTTGGCACAGATACGCAGTATTTT. Its translation: CASSLGDRVGTDTQYF. The V call is TRBV7-9, the J call TRBJ2-3, with 9 bases that match TRBD1. J gave up 1 base and V 3 bases, and 5 bases lay outside the gene matches. The CDR3 contains 16 residues. Germline-derived CDR1 and CDR2 are SEHNR and FQNEAQ (reference sequence).

This chain uses TRBV20-1 with TRBJ2-1, with D possibly matching TRBD2 (5 bases). The CDR3 is 11 amino acids. Germline V gives CDR1 DFQATT, CDR2 SNEGSKA (reference sequence). Between the trimmed V and J ends, which lost 6 bases and 10 bases, there was a span of 13 bases. This CDR3 reads CSAPGLIEQFF. The CDR3 DNA is TGCAGTGCCCCAGGACTTATCGAGCAGTTCTTC.

This clone was seen at least ten times. The V gene is TRBV28, the J gene TRBJ1-1; D not resolved. V was clipped by 4 bases and J by 1 base, with 13 bases between them. Per germline, CDR1 MDHEN and CDR2 SYDVKM. The length of the CDR3 is 15 residues. The CDR3: CASSSPQAENTEAFF. The CDR3 DNA sequence: TGTGCCAGCAGTTCTCCTCAAGCGGAGAACACTGAAGCTTTCTTT.

This clone was seen a single time. This chain connects TRBV7-2 to TRBJ2-1; tentatively, D is TRBD1 (6 bases). The germline CDR1 and CDR2 sequences are SGHTA and FQGNSA. With 3 bases removed from V and 0 bases from J, the gap between germline ends came to 9 bases. The CDR3 has 15 residues. CDR3 in amino acids: CASSFLQGSYNEQFF. CDR3 sequence (DNA): TGTGCCAGCAGCTTTTTACAGGGCTCCTACAATGAGCAGTTCTTC.

The chain recombines TRBV5-6 with TRBJ2-2; 13 bases fit TRBD2. This CDR3 contains 17 residues. CDR1 is SGHDT and CDR2 is YYEEEE in the germline V gene. V dropped 4 bases and J dropped 3; count of bases not matched to a gene: 6. CDR3 in amino acids: CASSLGLAGVHTGELFF. The CDR3, as DNA: TGTGCCAGCAGCCTCGGACTAGCGGGAGTTCACACCGGGGAGCTGTTTTTT.

This rearrangement joins TRBV7-2 to TRBJ1-2; no reliable D call. From germline, CDR1 is SGHTA and CDR2 FQGNSA. The ends were cut back, 1 base at V and 5 bases at J, with 5 bases in the middle. This CDR3 has 12 residues. The CDR3 region has the DNA TGTGCCAGCAGCTTAGGGACTTATGGCTACACCTTC. It codes for CASSLGTYGYTF.

The V and J genes are TRBV27 and TRBJ2-7, with 8 positions matching TRBD2. V lost 4 bases and J lost 0; bases outside the gene matches: 5. Germline V gene sequence: CDR1 MNHEY, CDR2 SMNVEV (reference sequence). This CDR3 is 15 amino acids long. DNA of the CDR3: TGTGCCAGCAGTTCCACTAGCGGAAGCTCCTACGAGCAGTACTTC. Amino acids: CASSSTSGSSYEQYF.

This chain uses TRBV14 with TRBJ1-2, with D hard to call. Germline CDR1 and CDR2: SGHDN and FVKESK. The length of the CDR3 is 16 residues. Trimming stripped 0 bases from V and 4 bases from J, with 15 bases between. CDR3 residues: CASSQDVIGIPYGYTF. DNA for the CDR3: TGTGCCAGCAGCCAAGACGTGATCGGGATACCCTATGGCTACACCTTC.